This TCR beta chain was sequenced in a study of blood T cell repertoires in COVID-19 (TCRdb year 2020). With regard to the full study: Collaborator samples came from the United States, Italy and Spain and covered acute and convalescent phases of COVID-19. Samples were obtained from the ongoing ImmuneRACE study (first 160 participants) and from over 1,000 subjects provided by 6 global collaborators. The repertoires were released in a freely available public database meant as a resource for research on the immune response to SARS-CoV-2. Where HLA class I and class II types were available, the types were taken from metadata supplied by the sample provider, not from assay-based typing. The prospective study material was composed of cDNA or gDNA derived from T cells, B-cell-depleted T cells, or PBMCs. Sample metadata almost always included a de-identified subject ID, COVID-19 status, age in years and sex. The dataset comprised deeply sampled blood TCRbeta repertoires from subjects exposed to, actively infected with, or recovered from COVID-19.

Overall results and qualifications from the work: The quantity of clinical and demographic metadata differed by source and by participant and was supplied without curation.

TCRbeta CDR3 regions were amplified from genomic DNA by means of the immunoSEQ Assay, a bias-controlled multiplex PCR. Under the source paper's analysis protocol: Within the assay, amplification of reference gene primers was used to estimate how many nucleated cells each sample contained. Sequence reads were collapsed and filtered to measure the absolute abundance of every unique TCRbeta CDR3 rearrangement. Productive Simpson clonality was computed per sample as the square root of Simpson's diversity index over productive rearrangements. As stored in TCRdb, this immuneACCESS dataset retains in-frame rearrangements with V and J assigned. A fraction of the clones does not appear; measured against another copy, unresolved V genes explain less than half of the discrepancy, and the remainder lacks a known reason. V, J and clone size derive from that table, while D and trimming were established from the DNA sequence. The sample profile shows roughly 150,000 clones; about 89% of them were found once. The leading ten clones occupy approximately 3% of the sample.

Collaborating institutions collected whole blood in K2EDTA tubes following their own protocols. Collaborator samples were shipped for TCRbeta analysis as frozen whole blood, isolated PBMCs, or DNA extracted from either sample type. This clone was seen a few times. It has no known antigen specificity. No base-level quality is on record; no much larger clone is a single base apart. CDR1 and CDR2 are read off the germline V gene as SQVTM and ANQGSEA. Deletion took 5 bases off V and 8 bases off J, with a span of 12 bases between the germline ends. The CDR3 starts with the cysteine, ends with the phenylalanine, and has 11 residues. Of the read, only the CDR3 DNA is kept; its 33 bases are in frame from base 1.

The sequence joins TRBV29-1 to TRBJ1-2; TRBD1 is a possible D gene, resting on 6 matching bases. This clonotype was sampled from a man aged 60-69 years with acute or convalescent COVID-19. The sequenced material came from peripheral blood. The CDR3 region reads CSVRRGQGYTF. The DNA sequence is given as TGCAGCGTTCGCAGGGGCCAGGGCTACACCTTC.